This T cell receptor beta chain was identified during a study of CD8 T cells in Susac syndrome. Random-hexamer reverse transcription was applied to roughly 0.5 to 1 ug RNA. Amplification of TCR beta CDR3 was carried out by immunoSEQ multiplex PCR, which covered 54 Vbeta and 13 Jbeta segments. TCRdb re-called the immunoSEQ multiplex PCR reads with MiXCR, one entry per CDR3 protein. The table records almost 450,000 distinct CDR3 sequences, approximately 89% of them present only once. CD8+ and CD4+ T cells from blood underwent TCR beta sequencing, which was carried out in a high-throughput format. The multiple sclerosis controls were treatment-naive patients with relapsing-remitting disease that was stable or active. TEMRA cells were enriched by FACS, and CD4+ and CD8+ T cells were negatively isolated. The CDR3 is 16 amino acids. V lost 5 bases to trimming and J lost 6 bases; unmatched junction nucleotides: 13. The germline V gene has CDR1 SEHNR and CDR2 FQNEAQ (reference sequence).

The chain links TRBV7-9 to TRBJ1-1; 9 bases fit TRBD1. The material sequenced was CD8+ T cells from PBMCs. The source of this sequence is a human donor with multiple sclerosis. CDR3 DNA: TGTGCCAGCAGCCCAACGACAGGGGGTGGAATGGCTGAAGCTTTCTTT. Protein sequence: CASSPTTGGGMAEAFF.